These 16 T cell receptor beta chains share one sample of origin, sequenced in a study of cytomegalovirus exposure and HLA in healthy donors. It was with 60 Vbeta and 13 Jbeta primers that the PCR ran. TCRdb's copy holds only in-frame clones and misses some; the assay was immunoSEQ multiplex PCR. This table has some 160,000 clones, approximately 72% appearing once. Sequencing input: PBMCs. The receptors stem from a man aged 35 to 55 in good health and CMV-seronegative.

The rearrangement joins TRBV5-5 to TRBJ1-5; 8 bases agree with TRBD1. The V segment lost 1 base and the J segment 5 bases; nucleotides outside the gene matches: 5. The germline V gene encodes CDR1 SGHKS and CDR2 YYEKEE (reference sequence). The CDR3 is 15 residues long. CDR3 residues: CASSLLSGGDQPQHF. For the CDR3, the DNA is TGTGCCAGCAGCTTGCTCTCAGGGGGCGATCAGCCCCAGCATTTT.

The genes are TRBV5-4 and TRBJ2-1; 9 bases match TRBD2. The CDR3 has 15 residues. With V trimmed by 1 base and J by 1 base, 0 bases remained unmatched. CDR1 and CDR2 from the germline V gene are SGHNT and YYREEE (reference sequence). The CDR3 coding sequence is TGTGCCAGCAGCTTGAGCGGGAGGTCCTACAATGAGCAGTTCTTC. Amino acid sequence: CASSLSGRSYNEQFF.

The rearrangement uses TRBV25-1 and TRBJ1-6, with unresolved D. Trimming cost V 3 bases and J 7 bases, with 13 bases left between them. This CDR3 is 15 amino acids long. Per germline, CDR1 MGHDK and CDR2 SYGVNS. The CDR3 region has the DNA TGTGCCAGCAGTGAGTCACGAGGAGTAAATTCACCCCTCCACTTT. Protein product: CASSESRGVNSPLHF.

The chain joins TRBV27 to TRBJ1-2; the match to TRBD1 covers 9 bases. The V and J ends lost 5 bases and 4 bases, in that order; junction bases with no gene match: 5. Looked up from germline, CDR1 is MNHEY and CDR2 is SMNVEV (reference sequence). The CDR3 contains 14 residues. The CDR3 nucleotides are TGTGCCAGCAGTCACCGACAGGGGGGCTATGGCTACACCTTC. This encodes CASSHRQGGYGYTF.

The chain uses TRBV7-7 and TRBJ2-5; 8 bases are a match to TRBD1. The CDR3 is 15 amino acids. Germline CDR1 SSHAT, CDR2 FNYEAQ (reference sequence). The trim removed 5 bases at V and 3 bases at J, leaving 8 bases unmatched. This chain's CDR3 is CASSLSTGAKETQYF. The CDR3 nucleotides are TGTGCCAGCAGCCTATCGACAGGGGCGAAAGAGACCCAGTACTTC.

The CDR3 is CASSLATEFLYPEGYTF. CDR3 nucleotide sequence: TGCGCCAGCAGCTTGGCCACAGAGTTCCTTTATCCTGAGGGCTACACCTTC. The gene calls are TRBV5-1 and TRBJ1-2; D is ambiguous. This CDR3 has 17 amino acids. The ends were cut back, 0 bases at V and 8 bases at J, with 23 bases in the middle. Per germline, CDR1 SGHRS and CDR2 YFSETQ.

The rearrangement uses TRBV19 and TRBJ2-7; TRBD1 aligns across 7 bases. CDR3 size: 15 residues. Per the germline V gene, CDR1 is LNHDA and CDR2 is SQIVND (reference sequence). The V and J ends lost 3 bases and 5 bases, in that order; junction bases with no gene match: 10. CDR3 in DNA: TGTGCCAGTAGTATCGGTGGCAGGGGGTCCCACGAGCAGTACTTC. This codes for CASSIGGRGSHEQYF.

The chain joins TRBV2 to TRBJ1-2, with 7 nucleotides matching TRBD1. The CDR3 length is 14 residues. Trimming removed 4 bases from V and 4 bases from J; junction bases left unmatched: 6. Per germline, CDR1 SNHLY and CDR2 FYNNEI. In DNA form, the CDR3 reads TGTGCCAGCAGTGCCCGGGACAGCCTCTATGGCTACACCTTC. It encodes CASSARDSLYGYTF.

The genes are TRBV7-8 and TRBJ1-1, with D perhaps TRBD1 (5 bases). With 5 bases removed from V and 8 bases from J, the gap between germline ends came to 12 bases. This CDR3 has 12 residues. Germline V CDR1 and CDR2: SGHVS, FQNEAQ. The CDR3 nucleotides are TGTGCCAGCAGCCTCTTCCAGGGAGAAGCTTTCTTT. Encoded protein: CASSLFQGEAFF.

This chain joins TRBV7-8 and TRBJ2-5; weak D call: TRBD2 (6 bases). V lost 6 bases to trimming and J lost 2 bases, with 19 bases between them. The CDR3 has 16 amino acids. Germline values: CDR1 SGHVS, CDR2 FQNEAQ. CDR3 region: CASSHGTLPGQETQYF. Here the CDR3 DNA reads TGTGCCAGCAGTCACGGGACTCTACCCGGGCAAGAGACCCAGTACTTC.

The J gene is TRBJ2-3, the V gene TRBV6-4; a weak D match, TRBD2 (6 bases). The CDR3 is 16 amino acids. Per germline, CDR1 MRHNA and CDR2 SNTAGT. Trimming stripped 6 bases from V and 5 bases from J, with 21 bases between. CDR3 in amino acids: CASRPMGRGWLDTQYF. CDR3 sequence (DNA): TGTGCCAGCAGGCCTATGGGGCGGGGATGGTTAGATACGCAGTATTTT.

This clone was detected only a few times. V is TRBV28 and J is TRBJ1-3; TRBD1 agrees at 8 bases. CDR3 length: 15 residues. The V segment lost 5 bases and the J segment 2 bases; nucleotides outside the gene matches: 5. From germline, CDR1 is MDHEN and CDR2 SYDVKM. The CDR3 DNA sequence: TGTGCCAGCAGTCCGTCACAGGGGGCTGGAAACACCATATATTTT. Translation gives CASSPSQGAGNTIYF.

A few counts support this clone. This chain uses TRBV7-6 with TRBJ2-7; D remains unclear. CDR1 and CDR2 from the germline V gene are SGHVS and FNYEAQ. V was trimmed by 3 bases and J by 1 base, leaving 7 bases between them. The CDR3 length is 13 residues. CDR3 sequence: CASSLTESYEQYF. CDR3 in DNA: TGTGCCAGCAGCTTGACGGAGTCCTACGAGCAGTACTTC.

This clone was observed a handful of times. The V and J genes are TRBV5-4 and TRBJ1-5; TRBD1 aligns across 10 bases. The length of the CDR3 is 17 residues. With V trimmed by 0 bases and J by 4 bases, 7 bases remained unmatched. Germline CDR1 reads SGHNT; CDR2 reads YYREEE (reference sequence). CDR3 sequence: CASSLAPGQGPNQPQHF. In DNA form, the CDR3 reads TGTGCCAGCAGCTTGGCTCCGGGACAGGGGCCGAATCAGCCCCAGCATTTT.

This clone showed up just once. CDR3 nucleotide sequence: TGCGCCAGCAGCCAAGACGACAACGAGCCCTACAATGAGCAGTTCTTC. It is translated as CASSQDDNEPYNEQFF. This chain uses TRBV4-1 with TRBJ2-1, with D uncertain. V lost 0 bases and J 2 bases, leaving 11 bases between the germline ends. Germline loops: CDR1 MGHRA, CDR2 YSYEKL. The CDR3 is 16 residues long.

V and J are TRBV5-4 and TRBJ2-5, with 8 bases identical to TRBD2. The CDR3 totals 14 residues. V lost 4 bases and J lost 4; bases outside the gene matches: 6. Germline lookup yields CDR1 SGHNT and CDR2 YYREEE (reference sequence). The CDR3 nucleotides are TGTGCCAGCAGCCCGCGGGGACTAGTAGAGACCCAGTACTTC. Translated, it gives CASSPRGLVETQYF.